This passage covers 32 T cell receptor beta chains from one sample sequenced in a study of T cells after posttransplantation cyclophosphamide. The method was immunoSEQ multiplex PCR; TCRdb's version includes in-frame clones alone and lacks a portion of them. The specimen gives about 40,000 clones without singletons; the ten biggest hold 5.9%. Sequenced sample: PBMCs. Source of these receptors: a man younger than 40 in good health and a related stem cell transplant donor.

This clone was detected many times. J is TRBJ2-3 and V is TRBV19, with TRBD2 matching over 11 bases. This CDR3 region has 15 residues. Germline-derived CDR1 and CDR2 are LNHDA and SQIVND (reference sequence). V was pared by 8 bases and J by 2 bases, with 6 bases of the junction left unmatched. The CDR3 DNA sequence: TGTGCCAGTTCCGGGACTAGCGGTTACACAGATACGCAGTATTTT. Protein: CASSGTSGYTDTQYF.

Ten or more counts support this clone. This sequence joins TRBV4-3 and TRBJ2-7; 15 positions agree with TRBD2. The CDR3 spans 15 residues. V trimming: 4 bases; J trimming: 4 bases; junction bases outside the gene matches: 2. Germline V lookup: CDR1 LGHNA, CDR2 YSLEER. The CDR3 DNA reads TGCGCCAGCAGCCGAGGGACTAGCGGGAGGTACGAGCAGTACTTC. Its translation is CASSRGTSGRYEQYF.

This clone came up many times. This chain links TRBV4-3 with TRBJ2-1, with a possible D match to TRBD2 (6 bases). The ends were cut back, 1 base at V and 0 bases at J, with 13 bases in the middle. CDR3 length: 17 residues. Per germline, CDR1 LGHNA and CDR2 YSLEER. In DNA, the CDR3 is TGCGCCAGCAGCCAAGTTGGCTGGACTACCTCCTACAATGAGCAGTTCTTC. Its protein is CASSQVGWTTSYNEQFF.

In its sample, this clone was seen many times. The J gene is TRBJ1-6, the V gene TRBV5-4; 8 bases line up with TRBD1. The CDR3 extends over 15 amino acids. Germline lookup yields CDR1 SGHNT and CDR2 YYREEE (reference sequence). The V and J ends lost 4 bases and 19 bases, in that order; junction bases with no gene match: 19. The CDR3 DNA sequence: TGTGCCAGCAGCCCGGGGGCAGGGGGCCCTTCAATTCTACACTTT. It specifies CASSPGAGGPSILHF.

V gene TRBV29-1 combines with J gene TRBJ1-2, with D unclear. CDR1 and CDR2 (germline): SQVTM, ANQGSEA. This CDR3 region has 15 residues. Trimming took 2 bases from V and 7 from J, leaving 20 bases between them. CDR3 sequence reads: CSVEPPPGGLSGYTF. CDR3 DNA: TGCAGCGTTGAACCCCCTCCCGGAGGGCTATCTGGCTACACCTTC.

This clone was seen many times. This chain uses TRBV5-4 with TRBJ2-2; D remains ambiguous. V lost 0 bases and J lost 0, with 9 bases in between. This CDR3 comprises 16 residues. Germline assignment: CDR1 SGHNT and CDR2 YYREEE (reference sequence). CDR3 sequence (DNA): TGTGCCAGCAGCTTGGCCTACCTAACGAACACCGGGGAGCTGTTTTTT. It translates to CASSLAYLTNTGELFF.

The table lists this clone with many counts. This rearrangement joins TRBV6-1 to TRBJ2-7; 9 bases map to TRBD1. The V gene's germline CDR1 is MNHNS and CDR2 SASEGT. This CDR3 has 15 residues. Losses at the gene ends were 1 base for V and 3 bases for J; bases not matched to a gene: 4. The CDR3 here is CASSEGDRAHYEQYF. The CDR3 DNA reads TGTGCCAGCAGTGAAGGGGACAGGGCCCACTACGAGCAGTACTTC.

This clone was counted ten times or more. The CDR3 loop is CASSSLPSSGDLSYNEQFF. The CDR3 DNA follows: TGTGCCAGCAGCTCCCTCCCCTCTAGCGGGGACCTCTCCTACAATGAGCAGTTCTTC. The chain carries TRBV7-9 and TRBJ2-1; 9 bases agree with TRBD2. V shed 4 bases, J shed 0 bases, and the junction held 13 bases outside the gene matches. This CDR3 region has 19 residues. Germline CDR1 and CDR2: SEHNR and FQNEAQ (reference sequence).

Many counts were recorded for this clone. The V gene is TRBV6-5, the J gene TRBJ2-7; 7 bases are a match to TRBD2. The length of the CDR3 is 14 residues. The V segment lost 5 bases and the J segment 6 bases; nucleotides outside the gene matches: 10. Germline CDR1 and CDR2: MNHEY and SVGAGI. This chain's CDR3 is CASSLWEGPGEQYF. The CDR3 DNA is TGTGCCAGCAGTCTGTGGGAGGGGCCAGGCGAGCAGTACTTC.

The sample holds a few counts of this clone. The chain joins TRBV2 to TRBJ2-5, with 8 bases fitting TRBD1. The germline V gene has CDR1 SNHLY and CDR2 FYNNEI. This CDR3 comprises 14 residues. With V trimmed by 1 base and J by 4 bases, 2 bases remained unmatched. CDR3 bases: TGTGCCAGCAGTGAAGACAGGGGGAGAGAGACCCAGTACTTC. Translating gives CASSEDRGRETQYF.

The table lists this clone with many counts. The chain has TRBV10-3 and TRBJ2-5, with 9 nucleotides matching TRBD2. With V trimmed by 2 bases and J by 1 base, 2 bases remained unmatched. CDR3 length: 15 amino acids. Per the germline V gene, CDR1 is ENHRY and CDR2 is SYGVKD. CDR3 amino acids: CAISELAGTQETQYF. For the CDR3, the DNA is TGTGCCATCAGTGAGCTAGCGGGAACCCAAGAGACCCAGTACTTC.

In its sample, this clone was seen a few times. The chain combines TRBV5-6 with TRBJ1-5, with no clear D. V gave up 0 bases and J gave up 1 base, with 8 bases separating them. The CDR3 extends over 15 amino acids. Germline lookup yields CDR1 SGHDT and CDR2 YYEEEE. The CDR3 DNA reads as TGTGCCAGCAGCTTGGGGGCGGGCAGCAATCAGCCCCAGCATTTT. It yields the protein CASSLGAGSNQPQHF.

This clone was observed many times. The J gene is TRBJ1-3, the V gene TRBV6-1; D is perhaps TRBD1 (5 bases). The V gene lost 6 bases and the J gene lost 0 bases, with 12 bases spanning the gap. Germline V CDR1 and CDR2: MNHNS, SASEGT. This CDR3 contains 15 residues. This chain's CDR3 is CASSVGQSSGNTIYF. Written as DNA, the CDR3 is TGTGCCAGCAGCGTCGGACAAAGCTCTGGAAACACCATATATTTT.

This clone occurred a few times. The rearrangement joins TRBV7-3 to TRBJ2-5; 7 positions match TRBD2. CDR1 and CDR2 (germline): SGHTA, FQGTGA. The ends lost 5 bases at V and 3 bases at J; junction bases unmatched: 6. The CDR3 has 14 residues. The DNA of the CDR3 is TGTGCCAGCAGCCCCGGGGGGTTTGAAGAGACCCAGTACTTC. It is translated as CASSPGGFEETQYF.

Many counts were recorded for this clone. This chain joins TRBV19 and TRBJ2-7; D is possibly TRBD2 (5 bases). The V and J ends lost 5 bases and 3 bases respectively, with 11 bases between them. The CDR3 spans 13 residues. From germline, CDR1 is LNHDA and CDR2 SQIVND (reference sequence). The CDR3 reads CASSLPGNYEQYF. Written as DNA, the CDR3 is TGTGCCAGTAGTCTCCCGGGGAACTACGAGCAGTACTTC. The entire variable domain, with the rest obtained from reference TRBV19 and TRBJ2-7, is as follows: DGGITQSPKYLFRKEGQNVTLSCEQNLNHDAMYWYRQDPGQGLRLIYYSQIVNDFQKGDIAEGYSVSREKKESFPLTVTSAQKNPTAFYLCASSLPGNYEQYFGPGTRLTVT.

This clone showed up many times. V and J are TRBV6-2 or TRBV6-3 and TRBJ2-2, with 11 bases aligning to TRBD2. V trimming: 8 bases; J trimming: 4 bases; junction bases outside the gene matches: 12. Germline CDR1 is MNHEY and CDR2 is SVGEGT. CDR3 size: 17 residues. CDR3 nucleotides: TGTGCCAGCGATTCCGCTAGCGGGGGGTCAAGCACCGGGGAGCTGTTTTTT. It specifies CASDSASGGSSTGELFF.

Many counts were recorded for this clone. V is TRBV5-1 and J is TRBJ2-1; 7 bases align to TRBD2. Germline V gene data show CDR1 as SGHRS and CDR2 as YFSETQ. V gave up 3 bases and J gave up 10 bases; unmatched junction bases: 16. There are 16 residues in the CDR3. The CDR3 DNA reads as TGCGCCAGCAGCTCGGCAGGAGCTAGCGGTCGGTACGAGCAGTTCTTC. Its protein product is CASSSAGASGRYEQFF.

Many counts were recorded for this clone. The J gene is TRBJ2-2, the V gene TRBV7-8; D might be TRBD1 (6 bases). The CDR3 length is 13 residues. Germline loops: CDR1 SGHVS, CDR2 FQNEAQ. The V end was cut by 10 bases, the J end by 0 bases, with 9 bases between. CDR3 nucleotides: TGTGCCACCGGACAGTCGAACACCGGGGAGCTGTTTTTT. Residues: CATGQSNTGELFF.

There are many counts of this clone. The chain links TRBV18 to TRBJ2-7; 8 nucleotides match TRBD1. CDR3 length equals 14 residues. V dropped 3 bases and J dropped 3; count of bases not matched to a gene: 4. The germline V gene encodes CDR1 KGHSH and CDR2 LQKENI. The CDR3 DNA sequence: TGTGCCAGCTCACCGACGACAGGGGACTACGAGCAGTACTTC. Translating it yields CASSPTTGDYEQYF.

This clone was recorded at least ten times. This chain joins TRBV6-5 and TRBJ2-2; TRBD1 is a possible D gene (5 bases). The V end lost 7 bases, the J end lost 6 bases, and 15 bases lay between the germline ends. The CDR3 length is 14 residues. Germline CDR1 is MNHEY and CDR2 is SVGAGI. The CDR3 is CASKGLSSAGELFF. In DNA, the CDR3 is TGTGCCAGCAAGGGGCTAAGTAGTGCCGGGGAGCTGTTTTTT.

This clone was picked up many times. The chain recombines TRBV4-1 with TRBJ2-7; D is perhaps TRBD2 (5 bases). The CDR3 length is 14 residues. The germline gives CDR1 MGHRA, CDR2 YSYEKL. The V end was cut by 1 base, the J end by 5 bases, with 12 bases between. The CDR3 region is CASSQVSGRDEQYF. The DNA for the CDR3 is TGCGCCAGCAGCCAAGTATCCGGGCGGGACGAGCAGTACTTC.

In this sample, this clone turned up many times. V and J are TRBV7-3 and TRBJ2-2, with D unclear. Trimming left V 0 bases short and J 3 bases short, with 5 bases between. Germline V lookup: CDR1 SGHTA, CDR2 FQGTGA. The CDR3 spans 14 residues. The CDR3 region has the DNA TGTGCCAGCAGCTTAACACGCGACACCGGGGAGCTGTTTTTT. It is translated as CASSLTRDTGELFF.

This clone was detected ten times or more. V and J are TRBV6-6 and TRBJ1-5; TRBD1 is a possible D gene (6 bases). From germline, CDR1 is MNHNY and CDR2 SVGAGI (reference sequence). The CDR3 length is 16 residues. V gave up 7 bases and J gave up 5 bases, with 21 bases separating them. This CDR3 is CASNPGVGGAYQPQHF. DNA of the CDR3: TGTGCCAGCAACCCGGGGGTCGGGGGGGCTTATCAGCCCCAGCATTTT.

This clone occurred a few times. V gene TRBV28 combines with J gene TRBJ2-6, with 7 positions matching TRBD1. Germline V CDR1 and CDR2: MDHEN, SYDVKM. This CDR3 is built from 19 residues. J was trimmed by 0 bases and V by 0 bases; bases with no gene match: 8. The CDR3, as DNA: TGTGCCAGCAGTTTATGGGCAGCAGGGGGAAGCTCTGGGGCCAACGTCCTGACTTTC. It translates to CASSLWAAGGSSGANVLTF. The whole variable domain, remainder taken from reference TRBV28 and TRBJ2-6, is DVKVTQSSRYLVKRTGEKVFLECVQDMDHENMFWYRQDPGLGLRLIYFSYDVKMKEKGDIPEGYSVSREKKERFSLILESASTNQTSMYLCASSLWAAGGSSGANVLTFGAGSRLTVL.

Many counts were recorded for this clone. The chain joins TRBV19 to TRBJ2-5; D gene ambiguous. Looked up from germline, CDR1 is LNHDA and CDR2 is SQIVND (reference sequence). The CDR3 runs to 13 residues. With 6 bases removed from V and 0 bases from J, the gap between germline ends came to 8 bases. The CDR3 sequence is CASRSLDQETQYF. The CDR3 DNA follows: TGTGCCAGTAGGAGCTTAGACCAAGAGACCCAGTACTTC.

This clone was counted at least ten times. This CDR3 reads CASSSQGREAFF. The CDR3 nucleotides are TGCGCCAGCAGCTCCCAGGGGAGGGAAGCTTTCTTT. The chain couples TRBV5-1 to TRBJ1-1, with a tentative D call TRBD1 (6 bases). V lost 3 bases and J 8 bases, leaving 11 bases between the germline ends. The CDR3 is made up of 12 amino acids. Germline loops: CDR1 SGHRS, CDR2 YFSETQ.

This clone was counted at least ten times. The V and J genes are TRBV19 and TRBJ1-4; 7 bases are a match to TRBD1. CDR3 length equals 14 residues. The J segment lost 6 bases and the V segment lost 9 bases, leaving 10 bases of the junction unmatched. Looked up from germline, CDR1 is LNHDA and CDR2 is SQIVND (reference sequence). The CDR3 region has the DNA TGTGCCAGCCCGACAGGGACCCTAGATGAAAAACTGTTTTTT. It yields the protein CASPTGTLDEKLFF. Looking up the rest from reference TRBV19 and TRBJ1-4 gives the full variable domain: DGGITQSPKYLFRKEGQNVTLSCEQNLNHDAMYWYRQDPGQGLRLIYYSQIVNDFQKGDIAEGYSVSREKKESFPLTVTSAQKNPTAFYLCASPTGTLDEKLFFGSGTQLSVL.

The sample holds many counts of this clone. The rearrangement links TRBV5-6 to TRBJ2-1, with 7 bases aligning to TRBD1. CDR3 length equals 16 residues. V was pared by 2 bases and J by 8 bases, with 13 bases of the junction left unmatched. Germline V gene data show CDR1 as SGHDT and CDR2 as YYEEEE. Written as DNA, the CDR3 is TGTGCCAGCAGCTTCTATCCCGGGCAGGGGGTAGATGAGCAGTTCTTC. Translating it yields CASSFYPGQGVDEQFF.

This clone was seen many times. This chain joins TRBV5-1 and TRBJ1-1, with TRBD1 matching 8 bases. Germline lookup yields CDR1 SGHRS and CDR2 YFSETQ. Unmatched junction bases numbered 2, after V lost 3 bases and J lost 1 base. This CDR3 has 14 amino acids. The CDR3 spells CASSSGQGNTEAFF. CDR3 DNA: TGCGCCAGCAGCTCAGGACAGGGGAACACTGAAGCTTTCTTT. Together with reference TRBV5-1 and TRBJ1-1, the CDR3 gives the full variable domain: KAGVTQTPRYLIKTRGQQVTLSCSPISGHRSVSWYQQTPGQGLQFLFEYFSETQRNKGNFPGRFSGRQFSNSRSEMNVSTLELGDSALYLCASSSGQGNTEAFFGQGTRLTVV.

This clone showed up many times. The rearrangement uses TRBV6-5 and TRBJ1-5; TRBD1 might be the D (6 bases). The CDR3 has 13 amino acids. Germline V lookup: CDR1 MNHEY, CDR2 SVGAGI. V shed 5 bases and J shed 7 bases, with 12 bases lying between them. The CDR3 region has the DNA TGTGCCAGCAGTACGGAGAGGGGGCAGCCCCAGCATTTT. Protein product: CASSTERGQPQHF.

Many counts were recorded for this clone. The chain joins TRBV27 to TRBJ1-1; D might be TRBD1 (5 bases). The germline V gene encodes CDR1 MNHEY and CDR2 SMNVEV (reference sequence). Trimming pared 4 bases from V and 0 bases from J, leaving 12 bases between. The CDR3 sequence is 15 residues long. The CDR3 nucleotides read TGTGCCAGCAGTTCTTGGACATCTATGAACACTGAAGCTTTCTTT. It translates to CASSSWTSMNTEAFF.

The sample holds many counts of this clone. The V call is TRBV5-5, the J call TRBJ1-3; tentative D call: TRBD1 (5 bases). Germline-derived CDR1 and CDR2 are SGHKS and YYEKEE (reference sequence). Trimming removed 0 bases at V and 0 bases at J, with 10 bases between. The CDR3 runs to 16 residues. The CDR3 is CASSLGTGYSGNTIYF. CDR3 bases: TGTGCCAGCAGCTTGGGTACAGGTTACTCTGGAAACACCATATATTTT.